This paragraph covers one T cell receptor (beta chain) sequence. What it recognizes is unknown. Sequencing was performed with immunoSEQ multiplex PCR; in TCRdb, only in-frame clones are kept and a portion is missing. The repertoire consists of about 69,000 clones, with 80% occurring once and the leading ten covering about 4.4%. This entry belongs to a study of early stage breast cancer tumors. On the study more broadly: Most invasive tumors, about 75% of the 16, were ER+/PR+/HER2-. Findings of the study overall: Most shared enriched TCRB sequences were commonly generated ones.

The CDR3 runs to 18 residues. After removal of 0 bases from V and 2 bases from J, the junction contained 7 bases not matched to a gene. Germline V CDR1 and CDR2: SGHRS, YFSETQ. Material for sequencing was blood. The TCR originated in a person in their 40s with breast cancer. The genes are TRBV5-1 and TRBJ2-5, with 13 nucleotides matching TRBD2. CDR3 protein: CASSLGPSGLAGQETQYF. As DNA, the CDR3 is TGCGCCAGCAGCTTGGGCCCCTCGGGACTAGCGGGGCAAGAGACCCAGTACTTC.